The 30 T cell receptor beta chains below come from one sample, sequenced in a study of blood T cell repertoires in COVID-19. Profiled with immunoSEQ multiplex PCR; TCRdb holds only in-frame clones, not every one. The sample includes around 130,000 clones, less than 85% of them seen just once. Material: peripheral blood. The receptors derive from a woman older than 75 with acute or convalescent COVID-19.

The chain carries TRBV18 and TRBJ1-1, with D maybe TRBD1 (5 bases). The germline CDR1 and CDR2 sequences are KGHSH and LQKENI. CDR3 length: 16 amino acids. V lost 1 base to trimming and J lost 4 bases, with 16 bases between them. The CDR3 bases are TGTGCCAGCTCACCACTCGCGGGGCAGGAGGGCACTGAAGCTTTCTTT. Translation: CASSPLAGQEGTEAFF.

In DNA form, the CDR3 reads TGTGCCAGCAGTGACGGGACTAGCGGTTCCTACAATGAGCAGTTCTTC. Residues: CASSDGTSGSYNEQFF. V and J are TRBV6-1 and TRBJ2-1; 11 bases line up with TRBD2. Looked up from germline, CDR1 is MNHNS and CDR2 is SASEGT. This CDR3 is 16 amino acids long. V shed 3 bases and J 1 base; nucleotides not matched to a gene: 2.

The rearrangement uses TRBV5-5 and TRBJ2-6; the match to TRBD1 covers 10 bases. The CDR3 runs 17 residues. The V segment lost 4 bases and the J segment 4 bases; nucleotides outside the gene matches: 8. CDR1 and CDR2 from the germline V gene are SGHKS and YYEKEE (reference sequence). In DNA, the CDR3 is TGTGCCAGCAGCCTGGGGACAGGGGTGGAGGGGGCCAACGTCCTGACTTTC. Translated: CASSLGTGVEGANVLTF.

The chain carries TRBV12-3 or TRBV12-4 and TRBJ1-3; D is undetermined. The V gene lost 7 bases and the J gene lost 0 bases, with 7 bases spanning the gap. The CDR3 spans 13 residues. CDR3 nucleotides: TGTGCCAGCACCTCCGTCTCTGGAAACACCATATATTTT. Translated, it gives CASTSVSGNTIYF.

The gene calls are TRBV11-2 and TRBJ1-4, with TRBD1 as a possible D gene (5 bases). CDR3 length: 15 amino acids. Trimming cost V 0 bases and J 7 bases, with 12 bases left between them. From germline, CDR1 is SGHAT and CDR2 FQNNGV. The CDR3 DNA is TGTGCCAGCAGCTTAGATCGGCAGGGTGGTGAAAAACTGTTTTTT. It translates to CASSLDRQGGEKLFF. The full variable domain, in which reference TRBV11-2 and TRBJ1-4 provide the parts outside the CDR3, is EAGVAQSPRYKIIEKRQSVAFWCNPISGHATLYWYQQILGQGPKLLIQFQNNGVVDDSQLPKDRFSAERLKGVDSTLKIQPAKLEDSAVYLCASSLDRQGGEKLFFGSGTQLSVL.

This clone has just one count. The rearrangement joins TRBV27 to TRBJ2-1; perhaps TRBD1 as D (6 bases). V was trimmed by 2 bases and J by 8 bases, leaving 13 bases between them. This CDR3 spans 14 amino acids. Looked up from germline, CDR1 is MNHEY and CDR2 is SMNVEV (reference sequence). The DNA for the CDR3 is TGTGCCAGCAGTTTAAGACAGGACGGGCATGAGCAGTTCTTC. It yields the protein CASSLRQDGHEQFF.

The rearrangement uses TRBV5-6 and TRBJ1-1, with 11 bases matching TRBD1. This CDR3 has 17 amino acids. J gave up 3 bases and V 3 bases, and 10 bases lay outside the gene matches. Per the germline V gene, CDR1 is SGHDT and CDR2 is YYEEEE. As DNA, the CDR3 is TGTGCCAGCAGCTCACGGGACAGGGGGAAATGGGACACTGAAGCTTTCTTT. Translated: CASSSRDRGKWDTEAFF.

The chain couples TRBV5-1 to TRBJ2-5, with TRBD1 matching over 9 bases. This CDR3 is built from 16 residues. Germline assignment: CDR1 SGHRS and CDR2 YFSETQ. V lost 0 bases and J lost 2; bases outside the gene matches: 5. The CDR3 DNA sequence: TGCGCCAGCAGCTTGGCTATCGGGACAGGGCAAGAGACCCAGTACTTC. Translation: CASSLAIGTGQETQYF.

This clone is a singleton in its sample. CDR3 nucleotide sequence: TGTGCCACCAGCAGAGACGACAGTCCTACCTACGAGCAGTACTTC. Encoded protein: CATSRDDSPTYEQYF. The rearrangement joins TRBV15 to TRBJ2-7, with D perhaps TRBD1 (5 bases). Germline lookup yields CDR1 LNHNV and CDR2 YYDKDF (reference sequence). This CDR3 region has 15 residues. V dropped 0 bases and J dropped 2 bases, with 11 bases sitting between them.

J is TRBJ1-5 and V is TRBV19; 9 bases are shared with TRBD1. Germline V lookup: CDR1 LNHDA, CDR2 SQIVND (reference sequence). CDR3 size: 15 residues. Trimming cost V 6 bases and J 0 bases; bases outside gene matches: 3. CDR3 residues: CASSNRGLSNQPQHF. The CDR3 DNA is TGTGCCAGTAGCAACAGGGGGCTTAGCAATCAGCCCCAGCATTTT.

This clone was seen a few times. The V call is TRBV4-1, the J call TRBJ1-3, with 8 bases that match TRBD1. This CDR3 region has 16 residues. Germline V gives CDR1 MGHRA, CDR2 YSYEKL. Trimming cost V 4 bases and J 4 bases; bases outside gene matches: 9. This CDR3 reads CASSRGQVTGGNTIYF. Here the CDR3 DNA reads TGCGCCAGCAGCCGGGGACAGGTCACGGGGGGAAACACCATATATTTT.

The V and J genes are TRBV4-3 and TRBJ1-2; no firm D call. The CDR3 runs to 16 residues. The V and J ends lost 2 bases and 0 bases respectively, with 13 bases between them. The germline gives CDR1 LGHNA, CDR2 YSLEER. The chain's CDR3 is CASSQNPYQANYGYTF. DNA of the CDR3: TGCGCCAGCAGCCAAAACCCCTACCAGGCTAACTATGGCTACACCTTC.

The genes are TRBV4-1 and TRBJ1-2; D possibly corresponds to TRBD1 (6 bases). Trimming shortened V by 0 bases and J by 5 bases, and 13 bases separated the two germline ends. Germline-derived CDR1 and CDR2 are MGHRA and YSYEKL. CDR3 length: 15 residues. CDR3: CASSQDLAGVYGYTF. Here the CDR3 DNA reads TGCGCCAGCAGCCAAGATCTCGCAGGGGTGTATGGCTACACCTTC.

This chain uses TRBV9 with TRBJ2-5; TRBD1 matches at 8 bases. CDR1 is SGDLS, CDR2 YYNGEE, per germline. Trimming at V came to 2 bases and at J to 0 bases, leaving 9 bases not matched to a gene. This CDR3 is 17 amino acids long. Written as DNA, the CDR3 is TGTGCCAGCAGCGTTGGGCGTCGACAGGGGCACCAAGAGACCCAGTACTTC. As protein: CASSVGRRQGHQETQYF.

The J gene is TRBJ1-2, the V gene TRBV19, with D perhaps TRBD1 (5 bases). Germline CDR1 LNHDA, CDR2 SQIVND (reference sequence). The CDR3 consists of 16 residues. The germline V and J ends were trimmed by 6 bases and 4 bases, with 21 bases remaining between them. The CDR3 DNA reads as TGTGCCAGTAGCATCCCCGGTAGCCCGGGGGGCTATGGCTACACCTTC. Translating gives CASSIPGSPGGYGYTF.

The V and J genes are TRBV5-1 and TRBJ2-6, with TRBD1 matching 7 bases. Trimming at V came to 7 bases and at J to 4 bases, leaving 5 bases not matched to a gene. The length of the CDR3 is 14 residues. The germline gives CDR1 SGHRS, CDR2 YFSETQ. The DNA for the CDR3 is TGCGCCAGCGGAACAGGGGCCGGGGCCAACGTCCTGACTTTC. It codes for CASGTGAGANVLTF.

J is TRBJ2-3 and V is TRBV19, with TRBD1 matching over 7 bases. In germline, CDR1 is LNHDA, CDR2 SQIVND (reference sequence). The CDR3 covers 15 residues. J lost 1 base, V lost 2 bases, and 3 bases had no gene match. The CDR3 DNA is TGTGCCAGTAGTATAAACAGGGGCGGCACAGATACGCAGTATTTT. Amino acids: CASSINRGGTDTQYF. Filled out from reference TRBV19 and TRBJ2-3, the complete variable domain reads DGGITQSPKYLFRKEGQNVTLSCEQNLNHDAMYWYRQDPGQGLRLIYYSQIVNDFQKGDIAEGYSVSREKKESFPLTVTSAQKNPTAFYLCASSINRGGTDTQYFGPGTRLTVL.

The chain couples TRBV11-3 to TRBJ2-2; 9 bases align to TRBD1. Germline V CDR1 and CDR2: SGHNT, YENEEA. The J segment lost 6 bases and the V segment lost 0 bases, leaving 2 bases of the junction unmatched. The CDR3 length is 15 residues. The CDR3 here is CASSLDRQGAGELFF. The DNA for the CDR3 is TGTGCCAGCAGCTTAGATCGACAGGGGGCCGGGGAGCTGTTTTTT.

The chain uses TRBV27 and TRBJ2-1; TRBD2 agrees at 9 bases. CDR1 is MNHEY, CDR2 SMNVEV, per germline (reference sequence). This CDR3 comprises 15 residues. The ends lost 6 bases at V and 4 bases at J; junction bases unmatched: 7. CDR3 bases: TGTGCCAGCAGCCCTCTAGCGGGAATTTACAATGAGCAGTTCTTC. Protein product: CASSPLAGIYNEQFF.

In this sample, this clone turned up a few times. The chain employs TRBV7-2 and TRBJ1-1; perhaps TRBD1 as D (6 bases). V lost 5 bases and J lost 5, with 12 bases in between. From germline, CDR1 is SGHTA and CDR2 FQGNSA. The length of the CDR3 is 13 residues. The CDR3 nucleotides read TGTGCCAGCAGCCTAACCGGGACAACTGAAGCTTTCTTT. It encodes CASSLTGTTEAFF.

This chain links TRBV5-8 with TRBJ1-5; a weak D match, TRBD1 (6 bases). This CDR3 comprises 16 residues. Per the germline V gene, CDR1 is SGHTS and CDR2 is YDEGEE. V was clipped by 0 bases and J by 5 bases, with 15 bases between them. In nucleotides, the CDR3 is TGTGCCAGCAGCTTGGAGTACAGGGTTATGGATCAGCCCCAGCATTTT. Amino acids: CASSLEYRVMDQPQHF.

CDR3 DNA: TGTGCCAGTACCACCTGGAGCCGAGGAGAAAAACTGTTTTTT. As protein: CASTTWSRGEKLFF. The genes are TRBV19 and TRBJ1-4; no clear D gene. V lost 7 bases, J lost 8 bases, and 17 bases lay in between. Germline V CDR1 and CDR2: LNHDA, SQIVND (reference sequence). This CDR3 comprises 14 residues.

V gene TRBV29-1 combines with J gene TRBJ2-7; 9 bases agree with TRBD1. The CDR3 runs to 13 residues. The germline V gene encodes CDR1 SQVTM and CDR2 ANQGSEA. Trimming removed 4 bases from V and 7 bases from J; junction bases left unmatched: 8. The CDR3 loop is CSVGPGQGREQYF. The CDR3 DNA is TGCAGCGTTGGACCGGGACAGGGTCGGGAGCAGTACTTC.

The CDR3 DNA is TGTGCCAGCAGCGATGGGGACGGGGGGTATCAGCCCCAGCATTTT. This translates into CASSDGDGGYQPQHF. This sequence joins TRBV7-2 and TRBJ1-5, with D possibly matching TRBD1 (5 bases). With 5 bases removed from V and 5 bases from J, the gap between germline ends came to 16 bases. This CDR3 is built from 15 residues. Germline loops: CDR1 SGHTA, CDR2 FQGNSA.

The V call is TRBV27, the J call TRBJ2-2; 7 bases map to TRBD1. Germline V gene lookup returns CDR1 MNHEY and CDR2 SMNVEV (reference sequence). With V trimmed by 5 bases and J by 4 bases, 7 bases remained unmatched. This CDR3 is 15 amino acids long. The CDR3 DNA sequence: TGTGCCAGCAGTATCGACAGGGTAGGCACCGGGGAGCTGTTTTTT. Translated: CASSIDRVGTGELFF.

As concerns this clone: An end of the junction differs from the germline gene, which may be a read error. This chain joins TRBV7-7 and TRBJ2-5; D not certain. The CDR3 sequence is 14 residues long. Germline CDR1 reads SSHAT; CDR2 reads FNYEAQ (reference sequence). In nucleotides, the CDR3 is TGTGCTAGCAGCTTAGAGTACAGCCAAGAGACCCAGTACTTC. This translates into CASSLEYSQETQYF.

V is TRBV25-1 and J is TRBJ2-5, with TRBD2 identical over 9 bases. Losses at the gene ends were 3 bases for V and 4 bases for J; bases not matched to a gene: 15. The germline gives CDR1 MGHDK, CDR2 SYGVNS. The CDR3 has 18 amino acids. As DNA, the CDR3 is TGTGCCAGCAGTGACGATCTTAGTAGCGGGAGTCCGGGAGAGACCCAGTACTTC. This translates into CASSDDLSSGSPGETQYF.

This clone was recorded only once. The chain couples TRBV7-2 to TRBJ1-2; possibly TRBD1 for D (6 bases). The CDR3 runs to 14 residues. Germline CDR1 and CDR2: SGHTA and FQGNSA. Trimming stripped 1 base from V and 6 bases from J, with 12 bases between. CDR3 in amino acids: CASSLVPQGDGYTF. CDR3 nucleotide sequence: TGTGCCAGCAGCTTAGTCCCACAGGGCGATGGCTACACCTTC. The full variable domain, rest sourced from reference TRBV7-2 and TRBJ1-2, is GAGVSQSPSNKVTEKGKDVELRCDPISGHTALYWYRQSLGQGLEFLIYFQGNSAPDKSGLPSDRFSAERTGGSVSTLTIQRTQQEDSAVYLCASSLVPQGDGYTFGSGTRLTVV.

The chain joins TRBV30 to TRBJ1-2, with TRBD1 as a possible D gene (6 bases). Germline V CDR1 and CDR2: GTSNPN, SVGIG (reference sequence). The length of the CDR3 is 14 residues. The V end was cut by 0 bases, the J end by 3 bases, with 11 bases between. CDR3 amino acids: CAWSVGTSHYGYTF. The CDR3 coding sequence is TGTGCCTGGAGTGTAGGGACAAGCCACTATGGCTACACCTTC.

This clone has only one observation. This sequence joins TRBV7-9 and TRBJ1-2, with D perhaps matching TRBD1 (6 bases). Germline loops: CDR1 SEHNR, CDR2 FQNEAQ (reference sequence). Trimming pared 5 bases from V and 4 bases from J, leaving 11 bases between. CDR3 length: 13 amino acids. The CDR3 sequence: CASSPDRIYGYTF. CDR3 nucleotides: TGTGCCAGCAGCCCCGACAGGATCTATGGCTACACCTTC. The entire variable domain, with the rest obtained from reference TRBV7-9 and TRBJ1-2, is as follows: DTGVSQNPRHKITKRGQNVTFRCDPISEHNRLYWYRQTLGQGPEFLTYFQNEAQLEKSRLLSDRFSAERPKGSFSTLEIQRTEQGDSAMYLCASSPDRIYGYTFGSGTRLTVV.